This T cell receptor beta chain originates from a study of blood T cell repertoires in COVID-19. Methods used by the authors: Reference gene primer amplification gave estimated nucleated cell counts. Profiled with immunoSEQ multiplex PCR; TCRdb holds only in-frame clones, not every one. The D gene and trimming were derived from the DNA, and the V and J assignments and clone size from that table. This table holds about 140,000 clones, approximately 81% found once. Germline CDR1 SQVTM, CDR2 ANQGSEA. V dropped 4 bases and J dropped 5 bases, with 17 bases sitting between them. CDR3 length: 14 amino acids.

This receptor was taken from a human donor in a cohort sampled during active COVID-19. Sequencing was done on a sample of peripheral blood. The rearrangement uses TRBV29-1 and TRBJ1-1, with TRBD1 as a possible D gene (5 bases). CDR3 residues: CSVVGRAGRTEAFF. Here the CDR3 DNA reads TGCAGCGTTGTTGGTCGGGCAGGGCGAACTGAAGCTTTCTTT.